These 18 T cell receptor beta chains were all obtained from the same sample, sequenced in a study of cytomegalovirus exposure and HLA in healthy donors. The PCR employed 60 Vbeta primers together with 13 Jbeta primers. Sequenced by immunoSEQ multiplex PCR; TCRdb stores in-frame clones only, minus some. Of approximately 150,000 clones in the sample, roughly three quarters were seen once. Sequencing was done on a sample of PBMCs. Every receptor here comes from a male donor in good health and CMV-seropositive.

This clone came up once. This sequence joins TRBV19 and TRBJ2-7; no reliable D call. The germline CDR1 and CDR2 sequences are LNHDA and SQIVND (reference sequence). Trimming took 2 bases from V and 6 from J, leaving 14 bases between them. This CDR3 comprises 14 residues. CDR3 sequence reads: CASSISQKVGEQYF. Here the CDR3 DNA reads TGTGCCAGTAGTATATCACAGAAGGTTGGCGAGCAGTACTTC. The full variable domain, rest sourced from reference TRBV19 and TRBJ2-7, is DGGITQSPKYLFRKEGQNVTLSCEQNLNHDAMYWYRQDPGQGLRLIYYSQIVNDFQKGDIAEGYSVSREKKESFPLTVTSAQKNPTAFYLCASSISQKVGEQYFGPGTRLTVT.

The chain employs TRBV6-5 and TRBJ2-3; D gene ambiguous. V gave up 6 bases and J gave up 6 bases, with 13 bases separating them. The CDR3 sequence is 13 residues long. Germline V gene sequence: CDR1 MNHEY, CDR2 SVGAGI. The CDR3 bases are TGTGCCAGCAGAACATCTAGAGGTGATACGCAGTATTTT. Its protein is CASRTSRGDTQYF.

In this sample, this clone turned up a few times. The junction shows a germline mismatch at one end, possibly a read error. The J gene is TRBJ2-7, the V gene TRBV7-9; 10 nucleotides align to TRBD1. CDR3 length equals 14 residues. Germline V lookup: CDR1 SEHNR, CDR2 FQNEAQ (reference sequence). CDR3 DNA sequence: TGTTCCAGCAGCTACGGGACAGGGGCCTACGAGCAGTACTTC. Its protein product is CSSSYGTGAYEQYF.

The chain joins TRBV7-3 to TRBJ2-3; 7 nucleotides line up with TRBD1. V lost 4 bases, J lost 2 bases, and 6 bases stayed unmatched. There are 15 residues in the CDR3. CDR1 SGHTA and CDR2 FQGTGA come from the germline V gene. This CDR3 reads CASSSQGQFTDTQYF. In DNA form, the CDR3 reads TGTGCCAGCAGCTCCCAGGGACAGTTCACAGATACGCAGTATTTT.

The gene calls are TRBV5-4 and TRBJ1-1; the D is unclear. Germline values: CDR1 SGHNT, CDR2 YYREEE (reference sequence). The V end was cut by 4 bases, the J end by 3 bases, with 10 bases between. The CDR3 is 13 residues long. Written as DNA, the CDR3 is TGTGCCAGCAGCCTAAACGGGGACACTGAAGCTTTCTTT. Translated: CASSLNGDTEAFF.

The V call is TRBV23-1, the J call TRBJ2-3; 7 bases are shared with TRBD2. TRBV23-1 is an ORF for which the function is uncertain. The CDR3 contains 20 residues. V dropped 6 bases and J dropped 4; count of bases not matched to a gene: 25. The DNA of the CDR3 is TGCGCCAGCAGGCGGGGGTCGCCGGGTGAGGGAGAGGGGACTGCAGATACGCAGTATTTT. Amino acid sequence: CASRRGSPGEGEGTADTQYF.

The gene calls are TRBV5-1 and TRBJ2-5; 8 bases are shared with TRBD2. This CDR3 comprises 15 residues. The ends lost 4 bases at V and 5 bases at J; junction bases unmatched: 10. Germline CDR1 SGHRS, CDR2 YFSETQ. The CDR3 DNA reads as TGCGCCAGCAGCCTCGGGGGGGCCCTTACGGAGACCCAGTACTTC. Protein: CASSLGGALTETQYF.

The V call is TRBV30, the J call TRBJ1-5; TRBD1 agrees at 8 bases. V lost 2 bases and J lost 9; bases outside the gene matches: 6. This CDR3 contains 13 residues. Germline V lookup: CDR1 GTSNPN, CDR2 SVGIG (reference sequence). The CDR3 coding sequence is TGTGCCTGGAGTACCGGACAGGGTGGGCCCCAGCATTTT. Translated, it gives CAWSTGQGGPQHF. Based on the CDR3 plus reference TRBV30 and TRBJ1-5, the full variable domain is SQTIHQWPATLVQPVGSPLSLECTVEGTSNPNLYWYRQAAGRGLQLLFYSVGIGQISSEVPQNLSASRPQDRQFILSSKKLLLSDSGFYLCAWSTGQGGPQHFGDGTRLSIL.

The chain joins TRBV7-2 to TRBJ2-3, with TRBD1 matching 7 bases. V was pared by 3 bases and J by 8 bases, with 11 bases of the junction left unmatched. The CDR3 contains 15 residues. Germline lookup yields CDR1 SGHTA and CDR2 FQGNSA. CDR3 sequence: CASSFGTVEVGTQYF. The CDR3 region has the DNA TGTGCCAGCAGCTTCGGGACAGTCGAAGTCGGTACGCAGTATTTT.

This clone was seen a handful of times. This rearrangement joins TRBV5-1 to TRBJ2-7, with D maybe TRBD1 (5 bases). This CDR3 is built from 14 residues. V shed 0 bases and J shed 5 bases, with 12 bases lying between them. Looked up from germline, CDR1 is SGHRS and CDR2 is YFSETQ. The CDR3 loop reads CASSLAMGRHEQYF. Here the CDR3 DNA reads TGCGCCAGCAGCTTGGCCATGGGGCGCCACGAGCAGTACTTC. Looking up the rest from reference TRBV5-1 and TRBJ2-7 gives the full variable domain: KAGVTQTPRYLIKTRGQQVTLSCSPISGHRSVSWYQQTPGQGLQFLFEYFSETQRNKGNFPGRFSGRQFSNSRSEMNVSTLELGDSALYLCASSLAMGRHEQYFGPGTRLTVT.

CDR3 protein: CASVPGGVNQPQHF. The DNA for the CDR3 is TGTGCCAGCGTTCCAGGGGGCGTCAATCAGCCCCAGCATTTT. This chain connects TRBV2 to TRBJ1-5, with 8 bases identical to TRBD1. Trimming took 8 bases from V and 3 from J; bases not matched to a gene: 6. The CDR3 has 14 residues. The germline gives CDR1 SNHLY, CDR2 FYNNEI.

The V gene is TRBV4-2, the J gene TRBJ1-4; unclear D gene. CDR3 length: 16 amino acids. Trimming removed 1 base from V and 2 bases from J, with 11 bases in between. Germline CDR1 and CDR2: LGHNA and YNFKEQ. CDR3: CASSQASGLTNEKLFF. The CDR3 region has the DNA TGTGCCAGCAGCCAAGCCTCGGGTTTGACTAATGAAAAACTGTTTTTT.

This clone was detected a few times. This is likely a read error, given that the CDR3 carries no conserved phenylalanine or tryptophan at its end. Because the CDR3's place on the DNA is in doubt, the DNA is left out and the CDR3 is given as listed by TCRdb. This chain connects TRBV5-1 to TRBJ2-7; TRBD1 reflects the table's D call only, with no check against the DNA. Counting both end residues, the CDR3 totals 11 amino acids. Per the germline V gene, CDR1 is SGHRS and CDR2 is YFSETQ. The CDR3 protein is CASSERDRVSI.

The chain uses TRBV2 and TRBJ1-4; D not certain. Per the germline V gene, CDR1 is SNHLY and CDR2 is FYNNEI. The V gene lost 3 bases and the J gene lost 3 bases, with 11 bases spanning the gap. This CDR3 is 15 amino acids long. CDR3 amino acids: CASSDQWAANEKLFF. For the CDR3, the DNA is TGTGCCAGCAGTGATCAGTGGGCCGCTAATGAAAAACTGTTTTTT. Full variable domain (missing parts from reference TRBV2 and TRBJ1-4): EPEVTQTPSHQVTQMGQEVILRCVPISNHLYFYWYRQILGQKVEFLVSFYNNEISEKSEIFDDQFSVERPDGSNFTLKIRSTKLEDSAMYFCASSDQWAANEKLFFGSGTQLSVL.

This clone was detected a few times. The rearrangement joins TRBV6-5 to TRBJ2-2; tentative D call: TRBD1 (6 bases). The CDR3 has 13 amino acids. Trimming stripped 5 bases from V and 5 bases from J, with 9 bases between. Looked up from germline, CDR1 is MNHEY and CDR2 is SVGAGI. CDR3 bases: TGTGCCAGCAGTAACCAGGGGACCGGGGAGCTGTTTTTT. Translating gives CASSNQGTGELFF.

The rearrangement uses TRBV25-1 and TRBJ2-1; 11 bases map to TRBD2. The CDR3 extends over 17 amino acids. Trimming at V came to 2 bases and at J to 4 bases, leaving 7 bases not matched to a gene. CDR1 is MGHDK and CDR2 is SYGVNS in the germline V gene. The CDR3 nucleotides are TGTGCCAGCAGTGAAGCAACTAGCGGGGGACGATACAATGAGCAGTTCTTC. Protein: CASSEATSGGRYNEQFF.

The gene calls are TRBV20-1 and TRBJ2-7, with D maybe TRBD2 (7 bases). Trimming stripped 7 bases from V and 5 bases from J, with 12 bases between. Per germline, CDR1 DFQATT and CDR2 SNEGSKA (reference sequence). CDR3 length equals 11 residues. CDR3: CSVKGGDEQYF. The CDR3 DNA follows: TGCAGTGTGAAGGGGGGGGACGAGCAGTACTTC.

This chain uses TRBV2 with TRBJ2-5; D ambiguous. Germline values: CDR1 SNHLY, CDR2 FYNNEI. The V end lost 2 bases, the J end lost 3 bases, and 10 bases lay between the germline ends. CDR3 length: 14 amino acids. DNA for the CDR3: TGTGCCAGCAGTGAATCGTTCGTTGAAGAGACCCAGTACTTC. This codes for CASSESFVEETQYF.